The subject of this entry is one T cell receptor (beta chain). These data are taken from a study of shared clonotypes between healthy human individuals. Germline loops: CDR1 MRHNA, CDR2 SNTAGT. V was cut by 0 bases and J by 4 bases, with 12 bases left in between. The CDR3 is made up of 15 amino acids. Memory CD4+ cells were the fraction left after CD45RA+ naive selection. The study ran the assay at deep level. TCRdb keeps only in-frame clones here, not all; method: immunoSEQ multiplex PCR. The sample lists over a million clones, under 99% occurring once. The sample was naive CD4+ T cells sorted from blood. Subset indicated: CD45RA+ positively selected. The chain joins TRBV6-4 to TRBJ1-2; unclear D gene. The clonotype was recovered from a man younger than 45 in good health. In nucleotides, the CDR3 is TGTGCCAGCAGTGACTCGGCGGGTCTAGGCTATGGCTACACCTTC. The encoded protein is CASSDSAGLGYGYTF.